The clone carrying this T cell receptor beta chain was seen more than once but under ten times. Its antigen is unidentified. According to the study, TCR beta libraries were built with iRepertoire HTBI primers and CDR3-region Arm-PCR. Via MiXCR, TCRdb re-called the multiplex PCR reads, giving one row per CDR3 protein. The data show some 440,000 distinct CDR3 sequences, roughly 20% seen once. The data are from a study of regulatory T cells in long-lasting Graves disease. General study findings and limits: It was in persistent disease that TRBV28, TRBJ1-2 and TRBJ2-5 were favored. With under 3,500 shared public clonotypes, persistent patients exceeded new patients, who shared about a thousand.

This sample's time point: persistent/refractory GD, antithyroid drugs over 5 years with positive TRAb. The TCR library was made from RNA extracted from PBMCs. American Thyroid Association guidelines defined Graves' disease diagnosis. Patients of an endocrinology department in Xi'an, China, were included. Trimming pared 5 bases from V and 0 bases from J, leaving 5 bases between. Looked up from germline, CDR1 is LNHDA and CDR2 is SQIVND (reference sequence). This CDR3 spans 13 amino acids. The sequencing here drew on peripheral blood mononuclear cells (PBMCs), taken when the disease was refractory, from a patient treated with antithyroid drugs. This sequence originates from a female donor with Graves disease. The V call is TRBV19, the J call TRBJ1-5; no definite D call. The CDR3 protein is CASSAASNQPQHF. CDR3 DNA sequence: TGTGCCAGTAGTGCCGCTAGCAATCAGCCCCAGCATTTT.